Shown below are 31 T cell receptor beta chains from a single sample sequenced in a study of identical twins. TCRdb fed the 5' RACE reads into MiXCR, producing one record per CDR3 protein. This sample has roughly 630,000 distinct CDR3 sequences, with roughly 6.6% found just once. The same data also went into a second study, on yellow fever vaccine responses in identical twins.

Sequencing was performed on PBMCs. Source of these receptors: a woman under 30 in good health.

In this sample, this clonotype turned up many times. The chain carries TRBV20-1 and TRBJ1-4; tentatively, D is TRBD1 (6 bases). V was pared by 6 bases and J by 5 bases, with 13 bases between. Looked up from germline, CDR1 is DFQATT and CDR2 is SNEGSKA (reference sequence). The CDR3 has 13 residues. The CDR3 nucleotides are TGCAGTGCACCGGGACACTCAAATGAAAAACTGTTTTTT. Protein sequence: CSAPGHSNEKLFF.

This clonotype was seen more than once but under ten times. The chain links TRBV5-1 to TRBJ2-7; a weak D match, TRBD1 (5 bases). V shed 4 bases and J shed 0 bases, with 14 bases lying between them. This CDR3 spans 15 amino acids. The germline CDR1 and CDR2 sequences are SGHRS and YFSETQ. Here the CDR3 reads CASSEIGASSYEQYF. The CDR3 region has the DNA TGCGCCAGCAGCGAGATAGGGGCCAGCTCCTACGAGCAGTACTTC.

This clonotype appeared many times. CDR3 DNA: TGTGCCATCAGTGGAGGTCCGGAGAACTATGGCTACACCTTC. Translating it yields CAISGGPENYGYTF. The chain couples TRBV10-3 to TRBJ1-2, with D unresolved. This CDR3 spans 14 amino acids. Germline CDR1 and CDR2: ENHRY and SYGVKD. Trimming stripped 4 bases from V and 2 bases from J, with 11 bases between.

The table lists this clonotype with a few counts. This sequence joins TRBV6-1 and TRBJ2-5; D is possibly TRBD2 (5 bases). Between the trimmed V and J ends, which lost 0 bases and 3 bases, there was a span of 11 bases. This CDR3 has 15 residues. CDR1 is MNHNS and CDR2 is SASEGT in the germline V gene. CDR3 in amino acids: CASSEAWTLKETQYF. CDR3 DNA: TGTGCCAGCAGTGAAGCCTGGACTCTTAAAGAGACCCAGTACTTC.

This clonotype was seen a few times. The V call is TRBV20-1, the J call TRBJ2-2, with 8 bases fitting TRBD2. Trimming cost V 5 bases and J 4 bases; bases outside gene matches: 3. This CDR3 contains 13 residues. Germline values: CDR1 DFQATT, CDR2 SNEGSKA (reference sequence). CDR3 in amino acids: CSALAGGTGELFF. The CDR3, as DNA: TGCAGTGCTCTTGCGGGAGGCACCGGGGAGCTGTTTTTT.

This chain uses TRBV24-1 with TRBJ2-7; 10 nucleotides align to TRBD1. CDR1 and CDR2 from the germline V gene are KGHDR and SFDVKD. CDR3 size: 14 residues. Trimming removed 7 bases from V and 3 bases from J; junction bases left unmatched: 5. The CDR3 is CATREDRGLYEQYF. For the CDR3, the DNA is TGTGCCACCAGAGAAGACAGGGGGCTCTACGAGCAGTACTTC.

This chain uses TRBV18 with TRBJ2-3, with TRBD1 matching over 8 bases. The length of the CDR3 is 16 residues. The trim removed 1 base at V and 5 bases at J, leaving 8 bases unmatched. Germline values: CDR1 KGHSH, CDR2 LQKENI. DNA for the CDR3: TGTGCCAGCTCACCACGGCCCAGGGGGCAAGGAGATACGCAGTATTTT. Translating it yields CASSPRPRGQGDTQYF. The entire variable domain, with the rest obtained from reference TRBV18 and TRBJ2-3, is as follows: NAGVMQNPRHLVRRRGQEARLRCSPMKGHSHVYWYRQLPEEGLKFMVYLQKENIIDESGMPKERFSAEFPKEGPSILRIQQVVRGDSAAYFCASSPRPRGQGDTQYFGPGTRLTVL.

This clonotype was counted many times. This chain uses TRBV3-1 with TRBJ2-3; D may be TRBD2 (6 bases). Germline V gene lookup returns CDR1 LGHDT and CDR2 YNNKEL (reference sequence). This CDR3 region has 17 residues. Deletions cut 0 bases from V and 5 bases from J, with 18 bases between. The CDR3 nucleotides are TGTGCCAGCAGCCAAGACGTGACGGGAGCGATGGGAGATACGCAGTATTTT. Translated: CASSQDVTGAMGDTQYF.

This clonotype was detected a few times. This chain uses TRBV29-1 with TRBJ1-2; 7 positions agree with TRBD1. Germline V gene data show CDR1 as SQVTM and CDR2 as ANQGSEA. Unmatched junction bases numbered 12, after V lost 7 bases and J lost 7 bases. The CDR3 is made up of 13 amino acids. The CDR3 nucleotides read TGCAGCGCCCAAACAGGGGACTTCCCTGGCTACACCTTC. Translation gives CSAQTGDFPGYTF. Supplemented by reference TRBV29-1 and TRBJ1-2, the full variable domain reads SAVISQKPSRDICQRGTSLTIQCQVDSQVTMMFWYRQQPGQSLTLIATANQGSEATYESGFVIDKFPISRPNLTFSTLTVSNMSPEDSSIYLCSAQTGDFPGYTFGSGTRLTVV.

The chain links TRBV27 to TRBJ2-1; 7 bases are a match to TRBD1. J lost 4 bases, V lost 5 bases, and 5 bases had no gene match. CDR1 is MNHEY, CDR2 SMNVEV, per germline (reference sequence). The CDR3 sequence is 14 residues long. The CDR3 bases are TGTGCCAGCAGTCAACGGGACAGATACAATGAGCAGTTCTTC. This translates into CASSQRDRYNEQFF.

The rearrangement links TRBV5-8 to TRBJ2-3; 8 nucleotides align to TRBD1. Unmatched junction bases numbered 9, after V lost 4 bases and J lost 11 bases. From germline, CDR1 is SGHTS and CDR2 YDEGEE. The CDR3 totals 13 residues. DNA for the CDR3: TGTGCCAGCAGCGTCCCCGGGACAGGTCAGCAGTATTTT. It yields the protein CASSVPGTGQQYF.

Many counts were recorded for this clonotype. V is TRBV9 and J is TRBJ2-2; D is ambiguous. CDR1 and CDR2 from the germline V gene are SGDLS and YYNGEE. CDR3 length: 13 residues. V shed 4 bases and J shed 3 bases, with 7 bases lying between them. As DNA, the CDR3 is TGTGCCAGCAGCCCGATTTACACCGGGGAGCTGTTTTTT. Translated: CASSPIYTGELFF.

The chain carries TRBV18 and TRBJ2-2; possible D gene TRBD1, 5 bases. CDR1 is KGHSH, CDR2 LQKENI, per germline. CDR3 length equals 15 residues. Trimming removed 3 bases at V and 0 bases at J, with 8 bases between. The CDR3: CASSPKTANTGELFF. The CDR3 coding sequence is TGTGCCAGCTCACCCAAGACAGCGAACACCGGGGAGCTGTTTTTT. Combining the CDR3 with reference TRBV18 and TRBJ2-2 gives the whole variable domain NAGVMQNPRHLVRRRGQEARLRCSPMKGHSHVYWYRQLPEEGLKFMVYLQKENIIDESGMPKERFSAEFPKEGPSILRIQQVVRGDSAAYFCASSPKTANTGELFFGEGSRLTVL.

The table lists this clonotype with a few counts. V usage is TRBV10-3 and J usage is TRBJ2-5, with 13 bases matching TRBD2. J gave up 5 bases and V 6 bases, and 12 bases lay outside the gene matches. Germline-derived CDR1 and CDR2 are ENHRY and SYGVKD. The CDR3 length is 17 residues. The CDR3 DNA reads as TGTGCCATCAGCCGAACCCGACTAGCGGGAGGTTGGGAGACCCAGTACTTC. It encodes CAISRTRLAGGWETQYF.

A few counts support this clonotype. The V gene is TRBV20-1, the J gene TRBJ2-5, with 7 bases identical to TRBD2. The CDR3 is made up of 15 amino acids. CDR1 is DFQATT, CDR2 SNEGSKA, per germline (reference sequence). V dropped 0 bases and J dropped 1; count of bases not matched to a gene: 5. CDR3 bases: TGCAGTGCTAGAGATGGACTAGAGCCCCAAGAGACCCAGTACTTC. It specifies CSARDGLEPQETQYF.

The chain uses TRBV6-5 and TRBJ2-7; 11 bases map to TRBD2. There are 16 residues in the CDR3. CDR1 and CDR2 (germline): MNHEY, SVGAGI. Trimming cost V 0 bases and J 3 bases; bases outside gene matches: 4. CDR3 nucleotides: TGTGCCAGCAGTTACTCGACAGGGACTAGCGGCTACGAGCAGTACTTC. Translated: CASSYSTGTSGYEQYF.

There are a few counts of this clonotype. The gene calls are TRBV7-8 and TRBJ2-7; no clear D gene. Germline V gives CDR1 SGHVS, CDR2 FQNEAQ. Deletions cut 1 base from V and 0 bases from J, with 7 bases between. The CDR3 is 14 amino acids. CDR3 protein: CASSLGLTSYEQYV. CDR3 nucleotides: TGTGCCAGCAGCTTAGGTCTCACCTCCTACGAGCAGTACGTC.

For the CDR3, the DNA is TGTGCCAGCGGAAGGACCCAGTACTTC. This codes for CASGRTQYF. The V call is TRBV28, the J call TRBJ2-5, with D hard to call. The CDR3 spans 9 residues. Trimming cost V 8 bases and J 7 bases, with 5 bases left between them. CDR1 is MDHEN and CDR2 is SYDVKM in the germline V gene.

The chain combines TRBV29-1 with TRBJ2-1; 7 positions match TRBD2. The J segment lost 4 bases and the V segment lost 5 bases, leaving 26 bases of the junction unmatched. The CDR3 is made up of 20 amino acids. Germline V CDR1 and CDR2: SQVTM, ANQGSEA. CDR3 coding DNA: TGCAGCGTTTTAACTCGGGGGGACCGGGCGTTTAGGAAGGGGTACAATGAGCAGTTCTTC. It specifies CSVLTRGDRAFRKGYNEQFF.

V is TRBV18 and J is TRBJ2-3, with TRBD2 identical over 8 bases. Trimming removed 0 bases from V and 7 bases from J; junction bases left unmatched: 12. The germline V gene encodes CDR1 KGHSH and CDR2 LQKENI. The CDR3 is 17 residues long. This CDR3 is CASSPPGTSGGSNTQYF. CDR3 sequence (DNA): TGTGCCAGCTCACCACCGGGGACAAGCGGGGGATCAAATACGCAGTATTTT.

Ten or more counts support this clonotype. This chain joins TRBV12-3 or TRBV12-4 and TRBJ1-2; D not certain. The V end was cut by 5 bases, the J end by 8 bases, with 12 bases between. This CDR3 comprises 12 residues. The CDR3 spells CASSNGPGGYTF. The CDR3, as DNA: TGTGCCAGCAGTAACGGTCCAGGAGGCTACACCTTC.

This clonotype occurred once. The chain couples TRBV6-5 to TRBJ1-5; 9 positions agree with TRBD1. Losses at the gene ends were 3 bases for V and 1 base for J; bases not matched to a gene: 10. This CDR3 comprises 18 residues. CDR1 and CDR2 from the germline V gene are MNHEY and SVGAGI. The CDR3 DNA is TGTGCCAGCAGTTATGGGGGGACAGGGCGGGTCAGCAATCAGCCCCAGCATTTT. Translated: CASSYGGTGRVSNQPQHF.

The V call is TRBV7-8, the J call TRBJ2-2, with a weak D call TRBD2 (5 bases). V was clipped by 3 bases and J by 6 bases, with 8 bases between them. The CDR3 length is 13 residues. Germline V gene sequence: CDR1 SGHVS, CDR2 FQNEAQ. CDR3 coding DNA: TGTGCCAGCAGCTTTGGGAGCCCCGGGGAGCTGTTTTTT. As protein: CASSFGSPGELFF.

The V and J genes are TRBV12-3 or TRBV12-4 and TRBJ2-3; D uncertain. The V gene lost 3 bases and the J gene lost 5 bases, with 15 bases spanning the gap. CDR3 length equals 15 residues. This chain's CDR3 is CASSFRSSQRDTQYF. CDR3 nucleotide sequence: TGTGCCAGCAGTTTTCGATCCTCGCAACGAGATACGCAGTATTTT.

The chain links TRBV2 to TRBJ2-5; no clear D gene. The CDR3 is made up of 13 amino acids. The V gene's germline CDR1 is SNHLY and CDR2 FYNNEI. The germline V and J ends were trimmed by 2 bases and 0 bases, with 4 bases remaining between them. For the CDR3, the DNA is TGTGCCAGCAGTGAATACTACCAAGAGACCCAGTACTTC. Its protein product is CASSEYYQETQYF.

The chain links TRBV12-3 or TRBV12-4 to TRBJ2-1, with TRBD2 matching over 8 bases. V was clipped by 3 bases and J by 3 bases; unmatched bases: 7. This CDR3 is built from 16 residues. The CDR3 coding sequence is TGTGCCAGCAGTTTCAGGAGCGGGAGTTTCTACAATGAGCAGTTCTTC. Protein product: CASSFRSGSFYNEQFF.

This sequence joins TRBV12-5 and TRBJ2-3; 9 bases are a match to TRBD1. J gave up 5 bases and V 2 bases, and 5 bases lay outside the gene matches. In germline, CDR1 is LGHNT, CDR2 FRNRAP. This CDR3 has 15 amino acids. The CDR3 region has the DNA TGTGCTAGTGGTTTGTGGGGACAGGGCTTAGATACGCAGTATTTT. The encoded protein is CASGLWGQGLDTQYF.

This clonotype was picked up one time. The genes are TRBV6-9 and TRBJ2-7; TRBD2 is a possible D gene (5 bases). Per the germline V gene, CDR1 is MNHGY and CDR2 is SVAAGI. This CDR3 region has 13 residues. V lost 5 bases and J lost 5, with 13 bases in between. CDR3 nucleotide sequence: TGTGCCAGCAGTGGACTCAACAGAAACGAGCAGTACTTC. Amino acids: CASSGLNRNEQYF.

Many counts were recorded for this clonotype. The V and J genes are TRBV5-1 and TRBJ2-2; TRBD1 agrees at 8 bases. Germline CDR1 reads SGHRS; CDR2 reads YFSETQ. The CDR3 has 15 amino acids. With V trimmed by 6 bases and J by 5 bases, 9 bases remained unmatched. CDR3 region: CASNDGQGRTGELFF. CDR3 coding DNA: TGCGCCAGCAACGACGGACAGGGAAGGACCGGGGAGCTGTTTTTT.

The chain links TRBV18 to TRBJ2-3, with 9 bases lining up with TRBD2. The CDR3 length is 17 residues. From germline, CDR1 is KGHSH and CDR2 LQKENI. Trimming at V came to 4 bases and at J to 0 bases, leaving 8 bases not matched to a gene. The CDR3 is CASSQIGLAKSTDTQYF. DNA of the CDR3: TGTGCCAGCTCACAGATCGGACTAGCGAAAAGCACAGATACGCAGTATTTT.

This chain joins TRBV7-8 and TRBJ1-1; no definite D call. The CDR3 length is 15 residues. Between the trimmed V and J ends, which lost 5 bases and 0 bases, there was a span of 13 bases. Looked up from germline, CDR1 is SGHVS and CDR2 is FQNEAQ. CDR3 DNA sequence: TGTGCCAGCAGCGCGTTTCCAGGACTGAACACTGAAGCTTTCTTT. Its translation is CASSAFPGLNTEAFF.